The T cell receptor (beta chain) described here comes from a study of T-cell memory formation after mild COVID-19. About this clonotype: The antigen is unknown.

The germline V gene has CDR1 SGHVS and CDR2 FNYEAQ. V gave up 4 bases and J gave up 2 bases; unmatched junction bases: 9. The CDR3 extends over 16 amino acids. TCR alpha and TCR beta cDNA libraries carrying sample barcodes and UMIs came from 5'RACE with constant-segment primers. One entry per CDR3 protein results from TCRdb running MiXCR on the 5' RACE reads. The sample shows approximately 450,000 distinct CDR3 sequences, about 20% of them seen only once. Study results and limitations: Contracting CD8+ clones were enriched in EMRA, CD4+ mainly in CM and EM.

The chain joins TRBV7-6 to TRBJ2-3; 7 bases match TRBD2. What was sequenced was PBMCs or a T cell subset sorted from them (not recorded which). The sequence was collected from an adult woman who had mild COVID-19 (a few samples of this study predate the infection). Cell type and time point are not known. CDR3 in amino acids: CASSSERGLPTDTQYF. The CDR3, as DNA: TGTGCCAGCAGCTCCGAGCGGGGACTACCCACAGATACGCAGTATTTT.